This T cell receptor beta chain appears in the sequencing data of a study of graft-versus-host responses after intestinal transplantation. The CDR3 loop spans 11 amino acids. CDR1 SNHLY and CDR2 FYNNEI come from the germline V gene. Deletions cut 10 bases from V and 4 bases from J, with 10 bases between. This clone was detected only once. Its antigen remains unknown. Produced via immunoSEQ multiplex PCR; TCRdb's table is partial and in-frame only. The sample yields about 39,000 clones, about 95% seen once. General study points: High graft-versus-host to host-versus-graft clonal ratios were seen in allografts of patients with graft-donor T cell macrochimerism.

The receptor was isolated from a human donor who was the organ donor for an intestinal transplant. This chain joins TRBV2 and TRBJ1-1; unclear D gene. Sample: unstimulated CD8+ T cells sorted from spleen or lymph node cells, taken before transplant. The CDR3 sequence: CATPRGTEAFF. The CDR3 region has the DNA TGTGCCACCCCTCGGGGCACTGAAGCTTTCTTT.